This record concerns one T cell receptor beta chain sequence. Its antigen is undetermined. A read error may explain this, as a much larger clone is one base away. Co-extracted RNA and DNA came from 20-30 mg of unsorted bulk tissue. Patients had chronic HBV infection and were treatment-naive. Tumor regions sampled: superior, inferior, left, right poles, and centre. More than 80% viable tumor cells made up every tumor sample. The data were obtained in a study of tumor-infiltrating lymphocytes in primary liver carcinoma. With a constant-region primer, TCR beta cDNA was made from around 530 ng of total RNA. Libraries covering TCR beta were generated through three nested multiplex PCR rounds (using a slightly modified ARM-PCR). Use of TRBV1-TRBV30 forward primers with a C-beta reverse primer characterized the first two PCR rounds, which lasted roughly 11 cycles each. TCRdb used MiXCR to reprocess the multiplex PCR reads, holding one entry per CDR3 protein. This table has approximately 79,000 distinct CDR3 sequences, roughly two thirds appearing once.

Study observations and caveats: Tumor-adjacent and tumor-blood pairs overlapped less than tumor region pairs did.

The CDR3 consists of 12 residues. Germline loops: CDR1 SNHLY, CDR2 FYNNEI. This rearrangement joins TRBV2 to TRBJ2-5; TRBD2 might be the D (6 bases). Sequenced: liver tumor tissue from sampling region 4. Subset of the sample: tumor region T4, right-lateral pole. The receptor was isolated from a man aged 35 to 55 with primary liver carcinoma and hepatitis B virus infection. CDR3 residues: CAISTGGETQYF. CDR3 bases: TGTGCCATCAGTACTGGGGGGGAGACCCAGTACTTC. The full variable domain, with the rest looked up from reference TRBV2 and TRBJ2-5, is EPEVTQTPSHQVTQMGQEVILRCVPISNHLYFYWYRQILGQKVEFLVSFYNNEISEKSEIFDDQFSVERPDGSNFTLKIRSTKLEDSAMYFCAISTGGETQYFGPGTRLLVL.